This entry is about one T cell receptor (beta chain). Germline values: CDR1 MNHEY, CDR2 SMNVEV (reference sequence). This CDR3 has 13 residues. J was trimmed by 5 bases and V by 6 bases; bases with no gene match: 3. This specimen comes from a study of blood T cell repertoires in COVID-19. Background on the study: T cells, B-cell-depleted T cells, or PBMCs supplied cDNA or gDNA.

Here immunoSEQ multiplex PCR was the method, and the copy in TCRdb shows in-frame clones only, minus some. The table records approximately 160,000 clones, 85% to 95% of them present only once. The TCR was taken from a man aged 45-60 years with acute or convalescent COVID-19. The V call is TRBV27, the J call TRBJ2-3, with 9 bases lining up with TRBD2. The sequenced sample consisted of peripheral blood. The CDR3 loop is CASRGLARDTQYF. In DNA form, the CDR3 reads TGTGCCAGCAGGGGACTAGCCCGAGATACGCAGTATTTT.